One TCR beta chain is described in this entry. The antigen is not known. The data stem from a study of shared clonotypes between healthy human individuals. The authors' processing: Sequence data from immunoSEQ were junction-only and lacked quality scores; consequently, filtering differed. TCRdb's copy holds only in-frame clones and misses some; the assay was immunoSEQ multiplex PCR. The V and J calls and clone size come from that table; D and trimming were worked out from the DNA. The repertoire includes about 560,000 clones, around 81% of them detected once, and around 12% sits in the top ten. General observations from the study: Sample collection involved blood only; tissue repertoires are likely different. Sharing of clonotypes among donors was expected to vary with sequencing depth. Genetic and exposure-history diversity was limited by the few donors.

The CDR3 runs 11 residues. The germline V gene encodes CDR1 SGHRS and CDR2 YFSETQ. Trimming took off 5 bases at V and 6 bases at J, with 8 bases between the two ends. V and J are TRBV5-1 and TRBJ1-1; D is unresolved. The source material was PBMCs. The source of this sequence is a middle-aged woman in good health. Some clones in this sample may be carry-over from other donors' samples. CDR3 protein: CASRSVAEAFF. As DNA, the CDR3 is TGCGCCAGCAGGAGCGTCGCTGAAGCTTTCTTT.